This section outlines one T cell receptor beta chain sequence together with its context. The antigen is undetermined. This entry comes from a study of T cell repertoires in cytomegalovirus infection. Study-level information: Matching HLA type and CMV infection were both indicated by public TCR beta signatures. The study's findings and limits: HLA-C-restricted, CMV-specific TCR beta clonotypes were dominant ex vivo.

MiXCR, run by TCRdb on the reads, gives a single entry per CDR3 protein. The sample lists around 710,000 distinct CDR3 sequences, 25% to 35% occurring once. Germline assignment: CDR1 SNHLY and CDR2 FYNNEI. The CDR3 has 14 amino acids. Germline trimming cut 7 bases from V and 0 bases from J; bases unmatched to any gene: 5. This rearrangement joins TRBV2 to TRBJ2-5; 7 positions agree with TRBD1. Specimen: cultured CD8+ T cells from PBMCs, collected from culture after CMV antigen stimulation. This clonotype was sampled from a human donor in good health (CMV status not recorded). Some clones in this sample may be carry-over from other donors' samples. The CDR3 bases are TGTGCCAGCAACAAAGACAGGGACCAAGAGACCCAGTACTTC. Translating it yields CASNKDRDQETQYF.